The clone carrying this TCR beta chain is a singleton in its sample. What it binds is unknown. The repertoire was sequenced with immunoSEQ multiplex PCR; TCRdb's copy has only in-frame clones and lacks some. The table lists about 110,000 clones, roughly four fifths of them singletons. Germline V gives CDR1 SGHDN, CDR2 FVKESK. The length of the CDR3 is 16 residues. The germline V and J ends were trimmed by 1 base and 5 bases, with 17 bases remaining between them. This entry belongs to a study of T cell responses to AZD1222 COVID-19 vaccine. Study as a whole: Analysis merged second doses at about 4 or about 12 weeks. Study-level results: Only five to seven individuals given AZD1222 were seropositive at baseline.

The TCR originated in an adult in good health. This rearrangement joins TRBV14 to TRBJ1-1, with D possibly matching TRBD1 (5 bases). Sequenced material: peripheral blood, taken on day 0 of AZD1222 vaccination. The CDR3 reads CASSQVGQGKRTEAFF. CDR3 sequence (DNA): TGTGCCAGCAGCCAAGTAGGTCAGGGAAAGAGGACTGAAGCTTTCTTT.